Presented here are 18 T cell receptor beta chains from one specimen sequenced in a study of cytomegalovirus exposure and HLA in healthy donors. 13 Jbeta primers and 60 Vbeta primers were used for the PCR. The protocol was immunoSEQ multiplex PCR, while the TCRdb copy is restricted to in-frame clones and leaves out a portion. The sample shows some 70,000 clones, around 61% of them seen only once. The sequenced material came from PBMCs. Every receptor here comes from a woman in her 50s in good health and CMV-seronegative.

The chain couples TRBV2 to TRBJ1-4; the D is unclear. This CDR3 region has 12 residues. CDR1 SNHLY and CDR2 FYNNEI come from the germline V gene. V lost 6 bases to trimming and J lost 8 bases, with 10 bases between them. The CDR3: CASRSHGEKLFF. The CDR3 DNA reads TGTGCCAGCAGATCCCACGGGGAAAAACTGTTTTTT.

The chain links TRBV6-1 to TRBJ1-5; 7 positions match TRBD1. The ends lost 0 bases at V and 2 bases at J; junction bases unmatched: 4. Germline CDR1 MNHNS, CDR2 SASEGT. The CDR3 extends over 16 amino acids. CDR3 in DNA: TGTGCCAGCAGTGAAGCTGACGGACAGGGCAATCAGCCCCAGCATTTT. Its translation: CASSEADGQGNQPQHF.

CDR3 in amino acids: CASSLALTVSSTDTQYF. The CDR3 nucleotides are TGCGCCAGCAGCTTGGCCTTGACAGTTTCTAGCACAGATACGCAGTATTTT. The chain uses TRBV5-1 and TRBJ2-3; D is perhaps TRBD1 (5 bases). The CDR3 totals 17 residues. V was shortened by 0 bases and J by 0 bases, with 14 bases between the two germline ends. CDR1 SGHRS and CDR2 YFSETQ come from the germline V gene.

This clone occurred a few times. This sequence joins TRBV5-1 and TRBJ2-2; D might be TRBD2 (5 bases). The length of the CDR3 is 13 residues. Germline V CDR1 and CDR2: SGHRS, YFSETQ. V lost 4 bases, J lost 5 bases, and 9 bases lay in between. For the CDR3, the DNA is TGCGCCAGCAGCCTAGCCGGGACCGGGGAGCTGTTTTTT. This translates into CASSLAGTGELFF.

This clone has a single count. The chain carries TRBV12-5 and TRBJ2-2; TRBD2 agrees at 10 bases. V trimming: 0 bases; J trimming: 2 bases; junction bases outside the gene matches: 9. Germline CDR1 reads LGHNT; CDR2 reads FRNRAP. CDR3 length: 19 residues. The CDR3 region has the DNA TGTGCTAGTGGTTTGGTAGGATCCGCTAGCGGGAGCAACACCGGGGAGCTGTTTTTT. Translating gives CASGLVGSASGSNTGELFF.

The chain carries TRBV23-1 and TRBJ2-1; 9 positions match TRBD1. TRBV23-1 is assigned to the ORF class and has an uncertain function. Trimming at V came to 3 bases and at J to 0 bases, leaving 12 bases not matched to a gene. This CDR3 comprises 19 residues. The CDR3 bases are TGCGCCAGCAGTCATTTCGAAAAAAAGACAGGGGGCTCCTACAATGAGCAGTTCTTC. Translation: CASSHFEKKTGGSYNEQFF.

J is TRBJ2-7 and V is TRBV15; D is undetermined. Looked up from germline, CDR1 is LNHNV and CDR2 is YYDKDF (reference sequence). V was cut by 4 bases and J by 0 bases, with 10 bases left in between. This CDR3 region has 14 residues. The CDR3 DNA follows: TGTGCCACCAGCAAAGCGCCCGTCTCCTACGAGCAGTACTTC. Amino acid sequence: CATSKAPVSYEQYF.

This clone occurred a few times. This chain's CDR3 is CASSVLSGNTIYF. CDR3 DNA sequence: TGTGCCAGCAGCGTCCTCTCTGGAAACACCATATATTTT. The chain links TRBV9 to TRBJ1-3; D is undetermined. Trimming pared 2 bases from V and 0 bases from J, leaving 3 bases between. The CDR3 extends over 13 amino acids. Germline V CDR1 and CDR2: SGDLS, YYNGEE.

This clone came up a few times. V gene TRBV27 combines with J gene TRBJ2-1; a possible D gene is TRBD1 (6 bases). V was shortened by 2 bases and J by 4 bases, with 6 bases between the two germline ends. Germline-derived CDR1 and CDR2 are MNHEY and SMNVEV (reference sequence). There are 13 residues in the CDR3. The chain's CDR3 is CASSLDRYNEQFF. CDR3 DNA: TGTGCCAGCAGTTTAGACAGGTACAATGAGCAGTTCTTC.

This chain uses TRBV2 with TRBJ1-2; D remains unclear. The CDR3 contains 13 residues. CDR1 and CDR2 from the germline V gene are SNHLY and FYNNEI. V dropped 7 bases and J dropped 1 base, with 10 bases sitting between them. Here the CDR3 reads CASNQEVNYGYTF. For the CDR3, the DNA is TGTGCCAGCAACCAGGAGGTTAACTATGGCTACACCTTC. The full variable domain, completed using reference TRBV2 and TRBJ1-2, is EPEVTQTPSHQVTQMGQEVILRCVPISNHLYFYWYRQILGQKVEFLVSFYNNEISEKSEIFDDQFSVERPDGSNFTLKIRSTKLEDSAMYFCASNQEVNYGYTFGSGTRLTVV.

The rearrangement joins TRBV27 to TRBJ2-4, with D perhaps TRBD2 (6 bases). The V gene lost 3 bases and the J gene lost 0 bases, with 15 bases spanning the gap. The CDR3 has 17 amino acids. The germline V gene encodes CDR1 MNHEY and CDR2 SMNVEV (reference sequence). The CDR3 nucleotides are TGTGCCAGCAGTTTTAGGAGGGCACAACTAGCCAAAAACATTCAGTACTTC. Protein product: CASSFRRAQLAKNIQYF.

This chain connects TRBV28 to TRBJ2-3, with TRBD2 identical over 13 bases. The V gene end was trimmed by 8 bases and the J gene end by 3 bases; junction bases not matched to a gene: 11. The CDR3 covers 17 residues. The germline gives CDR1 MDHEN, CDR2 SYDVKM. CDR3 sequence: CASYGTSGKGETDTQYF. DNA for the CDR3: TGTGCCAGCTACGGGACTAGCGGGAAGGGTGAGACAGATACGCAGTATTTT.

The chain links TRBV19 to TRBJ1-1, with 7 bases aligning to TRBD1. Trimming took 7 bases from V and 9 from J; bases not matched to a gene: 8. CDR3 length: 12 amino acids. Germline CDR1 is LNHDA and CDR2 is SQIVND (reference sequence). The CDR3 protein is CASNLLGQKAFF. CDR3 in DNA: TGTGCCAGTAACTTACTGGGACAGAAAGCTTTCTTT. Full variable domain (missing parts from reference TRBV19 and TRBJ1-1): DGGITQSPKYLFRKEGQNVTLSCEQNLNHDAMYWYRQDPGQGLRLIYYSQIVNDFQKGDIAEGYSVSREKKESFPLTVTSAQKNPTAFYLCASNLLGQKAFFGQGTRLTVV.

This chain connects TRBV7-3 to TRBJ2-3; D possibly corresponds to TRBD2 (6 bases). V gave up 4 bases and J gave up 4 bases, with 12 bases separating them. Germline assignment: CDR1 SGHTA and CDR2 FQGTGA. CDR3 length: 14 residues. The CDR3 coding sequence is TGTGCCAGCAGCTCACGGGACTTTTCAGATACGCAGTATTTT. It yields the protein CASSSRDFSDTQYF. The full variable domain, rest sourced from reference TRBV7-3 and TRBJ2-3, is GAGVSQTPSNKVTEKGKYVELRCDPISGHTALYWYRQSLGQGPEFLIYFQGTGAADDSGLPNDRFFAVRPEGSVSTLKIQRTERGDSAVYLCASSSRDFSDTQYFGPGTRLTVL.

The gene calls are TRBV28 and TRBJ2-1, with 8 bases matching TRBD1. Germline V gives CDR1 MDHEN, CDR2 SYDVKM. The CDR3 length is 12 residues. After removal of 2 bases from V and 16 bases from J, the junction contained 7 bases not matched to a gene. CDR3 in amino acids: CASSLPNRGYFF. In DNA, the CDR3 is TGTGCCAGCAGTTTACCAAACAGGGGGTACTTCTTC.

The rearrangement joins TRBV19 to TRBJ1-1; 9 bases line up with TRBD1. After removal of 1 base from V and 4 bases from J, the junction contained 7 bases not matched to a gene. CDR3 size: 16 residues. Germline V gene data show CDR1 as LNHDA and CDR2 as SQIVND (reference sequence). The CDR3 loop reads CASSIGGQGWGTEAFF. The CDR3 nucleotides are TGTGCCAGTAGTATAGGGGGACAGGGTTGGGGCACTGAAGCTTTCTTT.

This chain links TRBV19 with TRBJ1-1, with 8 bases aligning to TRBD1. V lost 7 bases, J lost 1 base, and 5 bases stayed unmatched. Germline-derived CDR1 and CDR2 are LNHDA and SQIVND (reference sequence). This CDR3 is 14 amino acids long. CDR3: CASTDRVGNTEAFF. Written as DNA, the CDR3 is TGTGCCAGTACGGACAGGGTTGGGAACACTGAAGCTTTCTTT.

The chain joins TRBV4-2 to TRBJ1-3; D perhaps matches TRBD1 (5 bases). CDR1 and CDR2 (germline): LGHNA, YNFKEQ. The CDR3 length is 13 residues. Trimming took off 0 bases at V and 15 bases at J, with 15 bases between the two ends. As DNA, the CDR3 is TGTGCCAGCAGCCAAGATGGTGGACAACCCCAATATTTT. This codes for CASSQDGGQPQYF.